One and the same sample provided the 28 T cell receptor beta chains below, sequenced in a study of T cells in Graves' hyperthyroidism and ophthalmopathy. Using RNA transcripts as the source, TCR beta CDR3 regions were amplified. A set of HTBI primers served as the primers for a first-round RT-PCR of the TCR CDR3. One entry per CDR3 protein, called by TCRdb with MiXCR from the multiplex PCR reads. The table shows tens of thousands of distinct CDR3 sequences, with 49% occurring only once. The sequencing sample was made of blood. The receptor source for this set is a woman aged 50 to 65 with Graves' hyperthyroidism that later progressed to Graves' ophthalmopathy.

This clonotype was observed at least ten times. The chain employs TRBV5-1 and TRBJ2-5; TRBD1 might be the D (5 bases). V was trimmed by 5 bases and J by 5 bases, leaving 13 bases between them. The CDR3 is made up of 13 amino acids. Germline CDR1 SGHRS, CDR2 YFSETQ. CDR3 DNA sequence: TGCGCCAGCAGGACAGCCCCCAGGGAGACCCAGTACTTC. Protein sequence: CASRTAPRETQYF.

The chain combines TRBV2 with TRBJ1-3, with D hard to call. CDR1 and CDR2 from the germline V gene are SNHLY and FYNNEI. The V end lost 6 bases, the J end lost 0 bases, and 12 bases lay between the germline ends. The CDR3 extends over 15 amino acids. CDR3 sequence reads: CASSPSESSGNTIYF. CDR3 nucleotides: TGTGCCAGCAGCCCCTCAGAGAGCTCTGGAAACACCATATATTTT.

This clonotype was counted ten times or more. This chain joins TRBV20-1 and TRBJ2-1, with 9 bases identical to TRBD1. The V segment lost 4 bases and the J segment 3 bases; nucleotides outside the gene matches: 4. Germline CDR1 and CDR2: DFQATT and SNEGSKA (reference sequence). The CDR3 spans 14 residues. Written as DNA, the CDR3 is TGCAGTGCTATTCCGGGACAGGGCTACAATGAGCAGTTCTTC. The encoded protein is CSAIPGQGYNEQFF.

In regard to this clonotype: One end of the junction does not line up with germline, which may come from a read error. The V and J genes are TRBV29-1 and TRBJ1-2; the D gene is possibly TRBD1 (6 bases). Germline V gives CDR1 SQVTM, CDR2 ANQGSEA. CDR3 size: 11 residues. CDR3 nucleotides: TGCAGCGTTTGGGGGGGGGGCGGCTACATCTTC. This sequence encodes CSVWGGGGYIF.

This clonotype was seen at least ten times. This chain links TRBV6-6 with TRBJ2-2; 8 bases match TRBD2. Germline-derived CDR1 and CDR2 are MNHNY and SVGAGI (reference sequence). CDR3 length equals 15 residues. J lost 7 bases, V lost 0 bases, and 4 bases had no gene match. CDR3 in amino acids: CASSYSKSGSGELFF. Written as DNA, the CDR3 is TGTGCCAGCAGTTACTCTAAAAGCGGGAGCGGGGAGCTGTTTTTT.

V gene TRBV2 combines with J gene TRBJ2-5, with 7 bases lining up with TRBD2. V shed 7 bases, J shed 9 bases, and the junction held 11 bases outside the gene matches. The CDR3 spans 13 residues. CDR1 is SNHLY, CDR2 FYNNEI, per germline. The CDR3 DNA follows: TGTGCCAGCAAGCGGGACGTGGGTCAGCCCCAGTACTTC. Residues: CASKRDVGQPQYF.

The V and J genes are TRBV9 and TRBJ2-1; the match to TRBD2 covers 14 bases. This CDR3 is built from 16 residues. Germline CDR1 and CDR2: SGDLS and YYNGEE. V gave up 4 bases and J gave up 2 bases; unmatched junction bases: 2. The chain's CDR3 is CASSQGLAGAYNEQFF. The DNA of the CDR3 is TGTGCCAGCAGCCAGGGACTAGCGGGAGCCTACAATGAGCAGTTCTTC.

This clonotype was picked up many times. The chain employs TRBV18 and TRBJ2-7; D ambiguous. Trimming pared 2 bases from V and 4 bases from J, leaving 6 bases between. CDR1 and CDR2 (germline): KGHSH, LQKENI. CDR3 size: 12 residues. CDR3 amino acids: CASSPRLYEQYF. DNA of the CDR3: TGTGCCAGCTCACCAAGGCTATACGAGCAGTACTTC. Full variable domain (outside the CDR3, taken from reference TRBV18 and TRBJ2-7): NAGVMQNPRHLVRRRGQEARLRCSPMKGHSHVYWYRQLPEEGLKFMVYLQKENIIDESGMPKERFSAEFPKEGPSILRIQQVVRGDSAAYFCASSPRLYEQYFGPGTRLTVT.

The chain links TRBV13 to TRBJ1-4; D gene uncertain. The CDR3 has 15 residues. CDR1 PRHDT and CDR2 FYEKMQ come from the germline V gene (reference sequence). V was clipped by 4 bases and J by 7 bases, with 16 bases between them. CDR3 sequence (DNA): TGTGCCAGCAGCTCGACTAGCGGGGTGACTGAAAAACTGTTTTTT. This sequence encodes CASSSTSGVTEKLFF.

The table lists this clonotype with many counts. The rearrangement links TRBV11-3 to TRBJ2-7, with TRBD1 matching over 12 bases. The CDR3 is 16 residues long. Germline V CDR1 and CDR2: SGHNT, YENEEA. Trimming cost V 0 bases and J 5 bases; bases outside gene matches: 5. The CDR3 coding sequence is TGTGCCAGCAGCTTAGATTATGGGACAGGGGGCCACGAGCAGTACTTC. Translation: CASSLDYGTGGHEQYF.

CDR3 bases: TGCAGTGCTAGAGGACTCATGCGACTAGCGGAAGAGACCCAGTACTTC. Its translation: CSARGLMRLAEETQYF. The chain couples TRBV20-1 to TRBJ2-5; TRBD2 matches at 9 bases. Germline assignment: CDR1 DFQATT and CDR2 SNEGSKA (reference sequence). Losses at the gene ends were 1 base for V and 3 bases for J; bases not matched to a gene: 9. The CDR3 runs 16 residues.

By sample fraction, this clonotype is medium-sized. The gene calls are TRBV7-9 and TRBJ2-7; D remains unclear. Trimming took off 7 bases at V and 4 bases at J, with 8 bases between the two ends. CDR3 length equals 11 residues. Germline CDR1 and CDR2: SEHNR and FQNEAQ (reference sequence). CDR3 nucleotide sequence: TGTGCCAGCATGGTAGGATACGAGCAGTACTTC. It yields the protein CASMVGYEQYF.

V is TRBV29-1 and J is TRBJ2-1, with 7 bases fitting TRBD2. The CDR3 spans 13 residues. Germline CDR1 SQVTM, CDR2 ANQGSEA. With 5 bases clipped from V and 4 bases from J, the junction kept 5 bases outside the gene matches. CDR3: CSVRSSGYNEQFF. The CDR3 nucleotides read TGCAGCGTTCGATCTAGCGGTTACAATGAGCAGTTCTTC.

A single count supports this clonotype. The chain employs TRBV11-1 and TRBJ2-3, with TRBD2 matching 10 bases. V trimming: 1 base; J trimming: 1 base; junction bases outside the gene matches: 5. The CDR3 is 17 amino acids. Germline V gene lookup returns CDR1 SGHAT and CDR2 FQDESV (reference sequence). This CDR3 is CASSLEAGGPGTDTQYF. The DNA of the CDR3 is TGTGCCAGCAGCTTAGAAGCGGGAGGGCCCGGCACAGATACGCAGTATTTT.

This rearrangement joins TRBV24-1 to TRBJ2-5, with D perhaps being TRBD1 or TRBD2 (6 bases each). Trimming removed 2 bases from V and 5 bases from J, with 20 bases in between. The CDR3 loop spans 17 amino acids. Germline V gene data show CDR1 as KGHDR and CDR2 as SFDVKD. CDR3 nucleotides: TGTGCCACCAGTGATTCTCTCGGGGGCAGGGAGAGCGAGACCCAGTACTTC. Protein sequence: CATSDSLGGRESETQYF.

This clonotype was seen ten or more times. The chain carries TRBV2 and TRBJ1-1; D gene uncertain. V gave up 8 bases and J gave up 0 bases, with 10 bases separating them. The CDR3 runs to 13 residues. Per germline, CDR1 SNHLY and CDR2 FYNNEI. The CDR3 is CASLTDLNTEAFF. The CDR3, as DNA: TGTGCCAGCCTCACCGATCTGAACACTGAAGCTTTCTTT. Looking up the rest from reference TRBV2 and TRBJ1-1 gives the full variable domain: EPEVTQTPSHQVTQMGQEVILRCVPISNHLYFYWYRQILGQKVEFLVSFYNNEISEKSEIFDDQFSVERPDGSNFTLKIRSTKLEDSAMYFCASLTDLNTEAFFGQGTRLTVV.

There are many counts of this clonotype. The J gene is TRBJ2-7, the V gene TRBV11-1, with 12 bases that match TRBD2. The CDR3 has 15 amino acids. Germline CDR1 SGHAT, CDR2 FQDESV (reference sequence). The trim removed 6 bases at V and 4 bases at J, leaving 7 bases unmatched. This chain's CDR3 is CASSRLAGDNYEQYF. CDR3 nucleotide sequence: TGTGCCAGCAGTCGACTAGCGGGAGACAATTACGAGCAGTACTTC.

In its sample, this clonotype was seen many times. The rearrangement uses TRBV5-4 and TRBJ2-7; 9 nucleotides align to TRBD2. The CDR3 is made up of 15 amino acids. The germline V gene encodes CDR1 SGHNT and CDR2 YYREEE (reference sequence). After removal of 2 bases from V and 5 bases from J, the junction contained 8 bases not matched to a gene. CDR3 residues: CASSFGGLARHEQYF. CDR3 nucleotide sequence: TGTGCCAGCAGCTTCGGAGGACTAGCGAGGCACGAGCAGTACTTC.

In regard to this clonotype: An end of the junction differs from the germline gene, which may be a read error. The chain is built from TRBV19 and TRBJ1-4; 9 bases align to TRBD1. This CDR3 has 14 residues. From germline, CDR1 is LNHDA and CDR2 SQIVND (reference sequence). CDR3 amino acids: CASSPGTGYEKLIF. Here the CDR3 DNA reads TGTGCCAGTAGTCCCGGGACAGGGTATGAAAAACTGATTTTC.

The table lists this clonotype with many counts. For the CDR3, the DNA is TGCGCCAGCAGCTTGACTTTGGGGGAAGGGACCCAGTACTTC. It is translated as CASSLTLGEGTQYF. The J gene is TRBJ2-5, the V gene TRBV5-1, with D perhaps TRBD1 or TRBD2 (5 bases each). Germline assignment: CDR1 SGHRS and CDR2 YFSETQ. Trimming pared 1 base from V and 7 bases from J, leaving 14 bases between. This CDR3 has 14 amino acids.

The CDR3 region has the DNA TGTGCCACCAGTGATAACGGGAGAGATGGCTATGGCTACACCTTC. Translated: CATSDNGRDGYGYTF. The V call is TRBV24-1, the J call TRBJ1-2; D is unresolved. Trimming removed 3 bases at V and 4 bases at J, with 14 bases between. In germline, CDR1 is KGHDR, CDR2 SFDVKD. The CDR3 has 15 residues.

J is TRBJ2-3 and V is TRBV9; 12 nucleotides agree with TRBD2. Germline-derived CDR1 and CDR2 are SGDLS and YYNGEE. CDR3 length: 15 amino acids. The V and J ends lost 2 bases and 11 bases, in that order; junction bases with no gene match: 9. The CDR3 protein is CASSVGTSGLLGQYF. For the CDR3, the DNA is TGTGCCAGCAGCGTCGGGACTAGCGGGCTCCTCGGGCAGTATTTT.

This clonotype was detected a few times. This rearrangement joins TRBV18 to TRBJ2-5; D call uncertain. Trimming cost V 2 bases and J 2 bases, with 9 bases left between them. Germline V CDR1 and CDR2: KGHSH, LQKENI. The CDR3 totals 14 residues. CDR3 sequence: CASSPKGRQETQYF. The DNA of the CDR3 is TGTGCCAGCTCACCAAAGGGAAGGCAAGAGACCCAGTACTTC.

This clonotype was seen at least ten times. CDR3 sequence: CASSLLAGAYEQYF. In DNA form, the CDR3 reads TGCGCCAGCAGCTTGTTAGCGGGAGCCTACGAGCAGTACTTC. The chain couples TRBV5-1 to TRBJ2-7, with 9 nucleotides matching TRBD2. This CDR3 is 14 amino acids long. V was pared by 1 base and J by 2 bases, with 1 base of the junction left unmatched. The V gene's germline CDR1 is SGHRS and CDR2 YFSETQ.

By sample share, this clonotype is medium-sized. J is TRBJ1-5 and V is TRBV29-1; TRBD1 aligns across 7 bases. The CDR3 is made up of 12 amino acids. The V segment lost 7 bases and the J segment 5 bases; nucleotides outside the gene matches: 5. Germline V CDR1 and CDR2: SQVTM, ANQGSEA. CDR3 loop: CSAGDRDQPQHF. The DNA of the CDR3 is TGCAGCGCAGGCGACAGGGATCAGCCCCAGCATTTT.

This clonotype is categorized as medium-sized. The rearrangement links TRBV24-1 to TRBJ2-5, with a tentative D call TRBD1 (5 bases). V was clipped by 4 bases and J by 6 bases, with 11 bases between them. CDR1 KGHDR and CDR2 SFDVKD come from the germline V gene. The CDR3 loop spans 13 amino acids. CDR3 in DNA: TGTGCCACCAGTGACACCGACAGACAGACCCAGTACTTC. This sequence encodes CATSDTDRQTQYF.

This clonotype was recorded many times. The rearrangement links TRBV2 to TRBJ1-2, with D hard to call. The CDR3 loop spans 13 amino acids. Germline CDR1 SNHLY, CDR2 FYNNEI. V lost 7 bases and J 0 bases, leaving 9 bases between the germline ends. CDR3 nucleotide sequence: TGTGCCAGCAAGTCCAGCCCTAACTATGGCTACACCTTC. This gives the protein CASKSSPNYGYTF. Full variable domain (outside the CDR3, taken from reference TRBV2 and TRBJ1-2): EPEVTQTPSHQVTQMGQEVILRCVPISNHLYFYWYRQILGQKVEFLVSFYNNEISEKSEIFDDQFSVERPDGSNFTLKIRSTKLEDSAMYFCASKSSPNYGYTFGSGTRLTVV.

This clonotype was seen once. This likely comes from a read error, as the CDR3 has no conserved phenylalanine or tryptophan at its end. The chain uses TRBV9 and TRBJ1-5; D gene unclear. In germline, CDR1 is SGDLS, CDR2 YYNGEE. The CDR3 runs 14 residues. Trimming removed 5 bases at V and 1 base at J, with 10 bases between. The CDR3 DNA sequence: TGTGCCAGCAGGCCAGTTGAGAGCAATCAGCCCCAGCATATT. This encodes CASRPVESNQPQHI.